This entry features one T cell receptor beta chain sequence. The germline CDR1 and CDR2 sequences are SGHVS and FNYEAQ. The ends were cut back, 6 bases at V and 7 bases at J, with 39 bases in the middle. This CDR3 contains 21 residues. The data were taken from a study of blood T cell repertoires in COVID-19. Clones were read by immunoSEQ multiplex PCR, and TCRdb kept only the in-frame ones, dropping some. Of 200,000 to 300,000 clones in the sample, 85% were seen once. Sequenced material: peripheral blood. This sequence originates from a woman aged 55 to 70 with active or convalescent COVID-19. The rearrangement joins TRBV7-6 to TRBJ1-1; the D gene is possibly TRBD1 (6 bases). In nucleotides, the CDR3 is TGTGCCAGCAGTCGTCCGGCAGTCGTCTGTTACCTACCGTCAGGGGCCTTTGAAGCTTTCTTT. Protein product: CASSRPAVVCYLPSGAFEAFF.